A single sample is the source of the 14 T cell receptor beta chains below, sequenced in a study of blood T cell repertoires in COVID-19. Clones were read by immunoSEQ multiplex PCR, and TCRdb kept only the in-frame ones, dropping some. The sample holds around 50,000 clones, more than 75% seen once. The sequenced sample was peripheral blood. These receptors all come from a man in his forties with active COVID-19.

The rearrangement links TRBV23-1 to TRBJ1-1; no clear D. TRBV23-1 is an ORF, with its function uncertain. The CDR3 contains 17 residues. Trimming shortened V by 2 bases and J by 0 bases, and 16 bases separated the two germline ends. The CDR3 here is CASSQPQGRSMNTEAFF. The DNA for the CDR3 is TGCGCCAGCAGTCAACCGCAAGGGAGGTCCATGAACACTGAAGCTTTCTTT.

This clone has a handful of counts. The V and J genes are TRBV28 and TRBJ1-5; D is possibly TRBD1 (5 bases). V lost 6 bases, J lost 10 bases, and 22 bases lay in between. The CDR3 loop spans 15 amino acids. Germline CDR1 is MDHEN and CDR2 is SYDVKM. CDR3 DNA sequence: TGTGCCAGCAGGCCCCGGGGGGGGGTAGGGAGACCCCAGCATTTT. Its protein is CASRPRGGVGRPQHF.

The rearrangement joins TRBV27 to TRBJ2-7; 9 nucleotides align to TRBD1. Unmatched junction bases numbered 8, after V lost 6 bases and J lost 5 bases. CDR1 MNHEY and CDR2 SMNVEV come from the germline V gene (reference sequence). The CDR3 loop spans 14 amino acids. This CDR3 is CASSRTGVMNEQYF. CDR3 DNA: TGTGCCAGCAGCCGGACAGGGGTTATGAACGAGCAGTACTTC.

The chain recombines TRBV5-6 with TRBJ1-6, with D tentatively TRBD1 (6 bases). This CDR3 region has 16 residues. Germline-derived CDR1 and CDR2 are SGHDT and YYEEEE. V lost 5 bases and J lost 0, with 12 bases in between. CDR3 sequence (DNA): TGTGCCAGCAGTCGGACAGAAAGCTCCTATAATTCACCCCTCCACTTT. Protein: CASSRTESSYNSPLHF.

This chain joins TRBV27 and TRBJ2-1, with D maybe TRBD2 (6 bases). The CDR3 spans 14 residues. V lost 6 bases and J 0 bases, leaving 9 bases between the germline ends. From germline, CDR1 is MNHEY and CDR2 SMNVEV (reference sequence). The CDR3 nucleotides are TGTGCCAGCAGCACCGGGGGCTCCTACAATGAGCAGTTCTTC. Its translation is CASSTGGSYNEQFF.

This rearrangement joins TRBV18 to TRBJ2-1; maybe TRBD1 (6 bases). Trimming took off 5 bases at V and 0 bases at J, with 14 bases between the two ends. This CDR3 is 16 amino acids long. Germline V gene lookup returns CDR1 KGHSH and CDR2 LQKENI. CDR3 DNA sequence: TGTGCCAGCTCAGGGGGCGGCGCTAGCTCCTACAATGAGCAGTTCTTC. This encodes CASSGGGASSYNEQFF. Variable domain in full (rest from reference TRBV18 and TRBJ2-1): NAGVMQNPRHLVRRRGQEARLRCSPMKGHSHVYWYRQLPEEGLKFMVYLQKENIIDESGMPKERFSAEFPKEGPSILRIQQVVRGDSAAYFCASSGGGASSYNEQFFGPGTRLTVL.

The chain has TRBV19 and TRBJ1-2, with TRBD1 matching 8 bases. CDR1 is LNHDA and CDR2 is SQIVND in the germline V gene (reference sequence). CDR3 size: 15 residues. The V segment lost 4 bases and the J segment 3 bases; nucleotides outside the gene matches: 7. The CDR3 here is CASSTDREPDYGYTF. For the CDR3, the DNA is TGTGCCAGTAGTACGGACAGGGAGCCCGACTATGGCTACACCTTC.

CDR3 in DNA: TGTGCCAGCAGCTCCACAGTTACCAGCTCCTACAATGAGCAGTTCTTC. This gives the protein CASSSTVTSSYNEQFF. The genes are TRBV5-4 and TRBJ2-1, with D unclear. The CDR3 runs to 16 residues. Between the trimmed V and J ends, which lost 3 bases and 0 bases, there was a span of 13 bases. Germline CDR1 is SGHNT and CDR2 is YYREEE (reference sequence). The variable domain in full, with the rest retrieved from reference TRBV5-4 and TRBJ2-1, is ETGVTQSPTHLIKTRGQQVTLRCSSQSGHNTVSWYQQALGQGPQFIFQYYREEENGRGNFPPRFSGLQFPNYSSELNVNALELDDSALYLCASSSTVTSSYNEQFFGPGTRLTVL.

The chain links TRBV5-1 to TRBJ2-7; 13 bases fit TRBD2. Germline V lookup: CDR1 SGHRS, CDR2 YFSETQ. V was clipped by 3 bases and J by 6 bases; unmatched bases: 12. There are 17 residues in the CDR3. The CDR3 is CASSSGLAGALEGEQYF. The DNA of the CDR3 is TGCGCCAGCAGCTCCGGACTAGCGGGAGCCTTAGAGGGCGAGCAGTACTTC.

The chain carries TRBV10-3 and TRBJ2-2, with D maybe TRBD2 (5 bases). Germline V CDR1 and CDR2: ENHRY, SYGVKD. This CDR3 comprises 15 residues. Trimming shortened V by 6 bases and J by 5 bases, and 16 bases separated the two germline ends. DNA of the CDR3: TGTGCCATCAGCGTAGGCCGGGAAGATACCGGGGAGCTGTTTTTT. Translated: CAISVGREDTGELFF.

The V and J genes are TRBV10-3 and TRBJ1-5; D remains ambiguous. This CDR3 is 14 amino acids long. V was pared by 3 bases and J by 0 bases, with 6 bases between. The germline V gene encodes CDR1 ENHRY and CDR2 SYGVKD. The DNA of the CDR3 is TGTGCCATCAGTGAACGGGTTAGCAATCAGCCCCAGCATTTT. Translating it yields CAISERVSNQPQHF.

This sequence joins TRBV4-1 and TRBJ2-1, with TRBD2 identical over 7 bases. V lost 1 base and J lost 5; bases outside the gene matches: 8. The CDR3 consists of 16 residues. The germline V gene encodes CDR1 MGHRA and CDR2 YSYEKL. The CDR3 spells CASSQVIGTTNNEQFF. CDR3 DNA sequence: TGCGCCAGCAGCCAAGTCATAGGGACTACCAACAATGAGCAGTTCTTC.

The CDR3 nucleotides are TGTGCCAGCAGTGAGGGACAGGCGGGGGAAAAACTGTTTTTT. Translated, it gives CASSEGQAGEKLFF. The chain uses TRBV2 and TRBJ1-4; 8 bases map to TRBD1. Germline V gene data show CDR1 as SNHLY and CDR2 as FYNNEI. The CDR3 runs to 14 residues. The junction had 5 bases not matched to a gene; V was cut back by 3 bases and J by 8 bases.

The rearrangement joins TRBV5-1 to TRBJ1-2; 10 nucleotides match TRBD1. Losses at the gene ends were 4 bases for V and 6 bases for J; bases not matched to a gene: 6. Per germline, CDR1 SGHRS and CDR2 YFSETQ. The CDR3 spans 14 residues. This CDR3 is CASSPRGQGNGYTF. Written as DNA, the CDR3 is TGCGCCAGCAGCCCACGGGGACAGGGGAATGGCTACACCTTC.